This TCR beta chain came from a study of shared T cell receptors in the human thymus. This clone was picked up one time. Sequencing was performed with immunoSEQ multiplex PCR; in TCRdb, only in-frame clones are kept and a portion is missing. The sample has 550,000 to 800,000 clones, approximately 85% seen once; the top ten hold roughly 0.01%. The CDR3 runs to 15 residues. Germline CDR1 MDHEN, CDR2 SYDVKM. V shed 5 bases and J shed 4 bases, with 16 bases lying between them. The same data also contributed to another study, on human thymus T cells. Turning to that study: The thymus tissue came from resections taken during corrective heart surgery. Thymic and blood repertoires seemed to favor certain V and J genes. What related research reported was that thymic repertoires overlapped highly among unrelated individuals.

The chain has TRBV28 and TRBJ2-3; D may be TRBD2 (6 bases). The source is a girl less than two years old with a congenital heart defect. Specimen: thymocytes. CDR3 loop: CASSRPRLAPDTQYF. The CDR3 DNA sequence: TGTGCCAGCAGTCGCCCCAGGCTAGCGCCAGATACGCAGTATTTT.